There are a few counts of the clone carrying this T cell receptor (beta chain). TCRdb re-called the RT-PCR reads through MiXCR, storing one row per CDR3 protein. There are more than 850,000 distinct CDR3 sequences in the sample; under 20% occur only once, and about 6% lies in the top ten. CDR3 length: 14 amino acids. In germline, CDR1 is MNHNS, CDR2 SASEGT. V shed 6 bases, J shed 7 bases, and the junction held 6 bases outside the gene matches. This entry is derived from a study of patients and donors after allogeneic stem cell transplantation. The receptor was isolated from a human donor who was either an allogeneic HSCT recipient or a stem cell or donor lymphocyte infusion donor (not recorded which). It is not recorded whose cells these are; they may come from a transplant donor. V usage is TRBV6-1 and J usage is TRBJ2-1, with 10 bases identical to TRBD1. Specimen: blood, either unsorted or a sorted T cell fraction (not recorded which). The CDR3 loop reads CASSRDRGGNEQFF. CDR3 DNA sequence: TGTGCCAGCAGCCGGGACAGGGGAGGGAATGAGCAGTTCTTC.